This T cell receptor beta chain was obtained from a study of patients and donors after allogeneic stem cell transplantation. TCRdb redid the calling of the RT-PCR reads with MiXCR, one entry per CDR3 protein. The sample yields 190,000 or so distinct CDR3 sequences, 38% seen once. This clonotype was seen a handful of times. Germline-derived CDR1 and CDR2 are SGHRS and YFSETQ. The CDR3 is 15 amino acids. V lost 2 bases and J lost 2, with 10 bases in between. The TCR originated in a human donor who was either an allogeneic HSCT recipient or a stem cell or donor lymphocyte infusion donor (not recorded which). It is not recorded whose cells these are; they may come from a transplant donor. V gene TRBV5-1 combines with J gene TRBJ2-2, with D perhaps matching TRBD1 (5 bases). Input material: blood, either unsorted or a sorted T cell fraction (not recorded which). The CDR3 DNA is TGCGCCAGCAGCTTAATTACAGGAAACACCGGGGAGCTGTTTTTT. This gives the protein CASSLITGNTGELFF.